Following are 3 T cell receptor beta chains from one sample sequenced in a study of blood T cell repertoires in COVID-19. Only in-frame clones appear in the TCRdb table, and some are missing; sequencing was by immunoSEQ multiplex PCR. The sample shows around 190,000 clones, 75% to 85% of them seen only once. What was sequenced was peripheral blood. Receptors originate from a man aged 55-75 years with acute or convalescent COVID-19.

The chain has TRBV3-1 (or the pseudogene TRBV3-2) and TRBJ1-2; TRBD1 matches 10 bases. The CDR3 is 13 amino acids. Germline assignment: CDR1 LGHDT and CDR2 YNNKEL (reference sequence). The ends lost 10 bases at V and 2 bases at J; junction bases unmatched: 4. The CDR3 sequence: CATGQGGNYGYTF. CDR3 nucleotides: TGTGCCACCGGACAGGGGGGAAACTATGGCTACACCTTC.

This clone was found a few times. The chain recombines TRBV6-1 with TRBJ2-6; 9 nucleotides line up with TRBD1. The germline gives CDR1 MNHNS, CDR2 SASEGT. CDR3 length: 18 amino acids. The ends lost 3 bases at V and 3 bases at J; junction bases unmatched: 9. The CDR3 nucleotides read TGTGCCAGCAGTGAGCTCACAGGGGGCGCCTTTGGGGCCAACGTCCTGACTTTC. Its protein product is CASSELTGGAFGANVLTF.

The chain has TRBV14 and TRBJ1-3; unclear D gene. Per germline, CDR1 SGHDN and CDR2 FVKESK. With 4 bases removed from V and 0 bases from J, the gap between germline ends came to 19 bases. The CDR3 covers 18 residues. The CDR3 sequence: CASSLAGISIFSGNTIYF. The CDR3 DNA sequence: TGTGCCAGCAGCCTCGCGGGAATATCCATCTTCTCTGGAAACACCATATATTTT.